The 23 T cell receptor beta chains below were found in one sample sequenced in a study of cytomegalovirus exposure and HLA in healthy donors. PCR involved 60 Vbeta and 13 Jbeta primers. Libraries were prepared by immunoSEQ multiplex PCR; TCRdb keeps only in-frame clonotypes and omits some of them. The sample has 180,000 or so clones, roughly 9.4% seen once. The sequencing sample was made of PBMCs. The source of these receptors is a woman in her twenties or thirties in good health and CMV-seropositive.

The rearrangement links TRBV9 to TRBJ2-6; a possible D gene is TRBD1 (6 bases). CDR1 is SGDLS, CDR2 YYNGEE, per germline. The CDR3 consists of 18 residues. V was shortened by 0 bases and J by 0 bases, with 13 bases between the two germline ends. In DNA, the CDR3 is TGTGCCAGCAGCGTAGGAGGCAGGGGCCCCTCTGGGGCCAACGTCCTGACTTTC. Its translation is CASSVGGRGPSGANVLTF.

This clone occurred a few times. V and J are TRBV29-1 and TRBJ1-2, with D tentatively TRBD1 (6 bases). Germline CDR1 SQVTM, CDR2 ANQGSEA. The CDR3 is 10 amino acids. Trimming cost V 5 bases and J 7 bases, with 8 bases left between them. As DNA, the CDR3 is TGCAGCGTTTACAGGGCTGGCTACACCTTC. Translating gives CSVYRAGYTF.

V is TRBV25-1 and J is TRBJ1-1; D gene uncertain. The germline V gene encodes CDR1 MGHDK and CDR2 SYGVNS. The V and J ends lost 8 bases and 1 base respectively, with 8 bases between them. This CDR3 contains 12 residues. The chain's CDR3 is CASSSSNTEAFF. For the CDR3, the DNA is TGTGCCAGCTCCAGTTCGAACACTGAAGCTTTCTTT.

This clone was counted a few times. Additional DNA sequences in this sample encode the identical CDR3. The chain links TRBV9 to TRBJ1-4; 7 positions agree with TRBD1. Germline CDR1 and CDR2: SGDLS and YYNGEE. This CDR3 region has 15 residues. Germline trimming cut 0 bases from V and 4 bases from J; bases unmatched to any gene: 3. For the CDR3, the DNA is TGTGCCAGCAGCGTAGGGACAGGACTTAATGAAAAACTGTTTTTT. Translation: CASSVGTGLNEKLFF.

This clone was detected only a few times. The rearrangement links TRBV9 to TRBJ1-5; D is unresolved. This CDR3 is built from 15 residues. Germline CDR1 reads SGDLS; CDR2 reads YYNGEE. Trimming stripped 0 bases from V and 2 bases from J, with 9 bases between. The CDR3: CASSVDPGGNQPQHF. Here the CDR3 DNA reads TGTGCCAGCAGCGTAGACCCCGGTGGCAATCAGCCCCAGCATTTT.

The rearrangement joins TRBV7-6 to TRBJ2-5, with unresolved D. TRBJ2-7 explains the end of the DNA better; the J call may be wrong. This CDR3 spans 12 amino acids. Germline CDR1 reads SGHVS; CDR2 reads FNYEAQ. The CDR3, as DNA: TGTGCCAGCAGCTCCACGCCCTACGAGCAGTACTTC. This gives the protein CASSSTPYEQYF.

The rearrangement joins TRBV5-4 to TRBJ1-2; D ambiguous. Germline assignment: CDR1 SGHNT and CDR2 YYREEE (reference sequence). V dropped 0 bases and J dropped 7 bases, with 13 bases sitting between them. The CDR3 spans 14 residues. The CDR3 here is CASSLDVSGSGYTF. The CDR3 DNA sequence: TGTGCCAGCAGCTTGGATGTGAGCGGGTCTGGCTACACCTTC.

This clone was found a few times. This chain uses TRBV29-1 with TRBJ2-3; 7 bases line up with TRBD1. Trimming removed 1 base from V and 4 bases from J; junction bases left unmatched: 2. This CDR3 contains 13 residues. The germline V gene encodes CDR1 SQVTM and CDR2 ANQGSEA. In nucleotides, the CDR3 is TGCAGCGTTGAAGGTCAGGGGGCAGATACGCAGTATTTT. The encoded protein is CSVEGQGADTQYF.

The chain joins TRBV6-5 to TRBJ1-1, with TRBD1 as a possible D gene (5 bases). There are 13 residues in the CDR3. CDR1 is MNHEY, CDR2 SVGAGI, per germline. V was pared by 8 bases and J by 3 bases, with 13 bases between. CDR3: CASCLGGDTEAFF. CDR3 bases: TGTGCCAGCTGCCTCGGGGGGGACACTGAAGCTTTCTTT.

Turning to this clone: Within the sample, other DNA sequences also encode this same CDR3. The rearrangement links TRBV30 to TRBJ2-7; 7 bases are shared with TRBD1. The CDR3 has 13 amino acids. The germline V gene encodes CDR1 GTSNPN and CDR2 SVGIG (reference sequence). Trimming at V came to 2 bases and at J to 2 bases, leaving 3 bases not matched to a gene. The CDR3 DNA reads TGTGCCTGGAGTCGACAGGGAGCCTACGAGCAGTACTTC. Translated, it gives CAWSRQGAYEQYF.

This clone was seen a few times. The chain has TRBV5-1 and TRBJ2-3; 9 nucleotides match TRBD2. V gave up 1 base and J gave up 4 bases; unmatched junction bases: 4. Germline V gene data show CDR1 as SGHRS and CDR2 as YFSETQ. The CDR3 totals 15 residues. The CDR3 is CASSLSGRNPDTQYF. The CDR3 nucleotides are TGCGCCAGCAGCTTGAGCGGGAGGAACCCAGATACGCAGTATTTT.

The rearrangement uses TRBV9 and TRBJ1-1; TRBD1 agrees at 7 bases. V lost 4 bases and J lost 4; bases outside the gene matches: 7. The CDR3 runs 14 residues. Germline-derived CDR1 and CDR2 are SGDLS and YYNGEE. CDR3 loop: CASSTRQGGTEAFF. CDR3 DNA sequence: TGTGCCAGCAGCACTCGACAGGGAGGCACTGAAGCTTTCTTT.

V and J are TRBV11-3 and TRBJ2-3; no clear D. V was trimmed by 3 bases and J by 2 bases, leaving 9 bases between them. Germline V gene lookup returns CDR1 SGHNT and CDR2 YENEEA. The CDR3 covers 14 residues. The chain's CDR3 is CASSFGGDTDTQYF. The CDR3, as DNA: TGTGCCAGCAGCTTCGGCGGAGACACAGATACGCAGTATTTT.

V usage is TRBV18 and J usage is TRBJ1-6, with TRBD1 as a possible D gene (5 bases). Germline lookup yields CDR1 KGHSH and CDR2 LQKENI. The CDR3 totals 13 residues. V lost 6 bases and J lost 10, with 13 bases in between. The CDR3 DNA reads as TGTGCCAGCTCGGTTGGCAGGGAATCACCCCTCCACTTT. Encoded protein: CASSVGRESPLHF.

This sequence joins TRBV11-2 and TRBJ1-3; no definite D call. Looked up from germline, CDR1 is SGHAT and CDR2 is FQNNGV. The CDR3 is 14 residues long. The ends were cut back, 1 base at V and 4 bases at J, with 8 bases in the middle. As DNA, the CDR3 is TGTGCCAGCAGCTTAGCTGCGGGCGGAAACACCATATATTTT. Its translation: CASSLAAGGNTIYF.

The table lists this clone with a few counts. V usage is TRBV5-1 and J usage is TRBJ2-6, with D uncertain. This CDR3 spans 15 amino acids. Per the germline V gene, CDR1 is SGHRS and CDR2 is YFSETQ. Trimming took 0 bases from V and 1 from J, leaving 5 bases between them. DNA for the CDR3: TGCGCCAGCAGCTTGGACTTATCTGGGGCCAACGTCCTGACTTTC. It translates to CASSLDLSGANVLTF. The full variable domain, its missing parts supplied by reference TRBV5-1 and TRBJ2-6, is KAGVTQTPRYLIKTRGQQVTLSCSPISGHRSVSWYQQTPGQGLQFLFEYFSETQRNKGNFPGRFSGRQFSNSRSEMNVSTLELGDSALYLCASSLDLSGANVLTFGAGSRLTVL.

This clone has more than one count but fewer than ten. This chain links TRBV9 with TRBJ1-5, with a tentative D call TRBD1 (5 bases). The germline gives CDR1 SGDLS, CDR2 YYNGEE. With 6 bases removed from V and 8 bases from J, the gap between germline ends came to 21 bases. The CDR3 covers 15 residues. CDR3 coding DNA: TGTGCCAGCACTCCTGGCGGGGGAAGGTTGGAGCCCCAGCATTTT. Protein sequence: CASTPGGGRLEPQHF.

This clone was counted only a few times. The chain carries TRBV5-1 and TRBJ2-2; 10 bases map to TRBD2. Germline CDR1 is SGHRS and CDR2 is YFSETQ. The CDR3 runs to 15 residues. Trimming cost V 9 bases and J 4 bases; bases outside gene matches: 9. CDR3 residues: CATPLAGEGTGELFF. The CDR3, as DNA: TGCGCCACCCCCCTAGCGGGAGAAGGCACCGGGGAGCTGTTTTTT.

This clone turned up a few times. The gene calls are TRBV6-5 and TRBJ2-7, with TRBD1 identical over 8 bases. The J segment lost 0 bases and the V segment lost 5 bases, leaving 6 bases of the junction unmatched. Germline assignment: CDR1 MNHEY and CDR2 SVGAGI. This CDR3 comprises 15 residues. CDR3 in amino acids: CASSRPGQVSYEQYF. In DNA, the CDR3 is TGTGCCAGCAGTCGGCCGGGACAGGTCTCCTACGAGCAGTACTTC.

J is TRBJ2-7 and V is TRBV30, with TRBD2 matching over 8 bases. CDR1 is GTSNPN and CDR2 is SVGIG in the germline V gene (reference sequence). V lost 0 bases and J lost 2; bases outside the gene matches: 6. This CDR3 is built from 15 residues. The CDR3 DNA reads as TGTGCCTGGAGTGTACCGGGAGGGGTACCCTACGAGCAGTACTTC. This sequence encodes CAWSVPGGVPYEQYF.

DNA for the CDR3: TGCAGCGTTGACGGGACAGGACTGCTGATGAACACTGAAGCTTTCTTT. This encodes CSVDGTGLLMNTEAFF. The chain joins TRBV29-1 to TRBJ1-1; 8 bases are a match to TRBD1. The CDR3 extends over 16 amino acids. Per the germline V gene, CDR1 is SQVTM and CDR2 is ANQGSEA. Germline trimming cut 3 bases from V and 0 bases from J; bases unmatched to any gene: 9.

A word on this clone: This may be a read error, as it is one base from a much larger clone. This rearrangement joins TRBV30 to TRBJ1-5; 10 bases are shared with TRBD1. CDR1 is GTSNPN, CDR2 SVGIG, per germline (reference sequence). CDR3 length: 14 residues. CDR3 in amino acids: CAWSSGTGVQPQNF. The DNA of the CDR3 is TGTGCCTGGAGTAGTGGGACAGGGGTCCAGCCCCAGAATTTT.

V is TRBV4-2 and J is TRBJ2-7; possible D gene TRBD2, 5 bases. The CDR3 covers 13 residues. Looked up from germline, CDR1 is LGHNA and CDR2 is YNFKEQ. V lost 3 bases to trimming and J lost 3 bases, with 9 bases between them. CDR3 protein: CASSQDLLYEQYF. DNA of the CDR3: TGTGCCAGCAGCCAGGACTTACTCTACGAGCAGTACTTC.